The sequence of this TCR beta chain was determined in a study of cytomegalovirus exposure and HLA in healthy donors. Study conclusions and caveats: Certain indistinguishable V segments, among them TRBV6-2 and TRBV6-3, were excluded. What TCR beta sequences reportedly achieved was accurate prediction of HLA-A and HLA-B alleles in most subjects.

PCR involved 60 Vbeta and 13 Jbeta primers. Sequenced by immunoSEQ multiplex PCR; TCRdb stores in-frame clones only, minus some. The table lists about 170,000 clones, around four fifths of them singletons. Turning to this clone: What it binds is unknown.

Germline CDR1 and CDR2: SEHNR and FQNEAQ (reference sequence). The CDR3 has 12 residues. The V segment lost 3 bases and the J segment 12 bases; nucleotides outside the gene matches: 6. Sequences were obtained from PBMCs. This TCR was sampled from a girl aged 5 to 17 in good health and CMV-seropositive. J is TRBJ1-1 and V is TRBV7-9; 8 bases line up with TRBD1. CDR3 sequence (DNA): TGTGCCAGCAGCTTTGAGGACAGGGAGACTTTCTTT. Translation: CASSFEDRETFF.